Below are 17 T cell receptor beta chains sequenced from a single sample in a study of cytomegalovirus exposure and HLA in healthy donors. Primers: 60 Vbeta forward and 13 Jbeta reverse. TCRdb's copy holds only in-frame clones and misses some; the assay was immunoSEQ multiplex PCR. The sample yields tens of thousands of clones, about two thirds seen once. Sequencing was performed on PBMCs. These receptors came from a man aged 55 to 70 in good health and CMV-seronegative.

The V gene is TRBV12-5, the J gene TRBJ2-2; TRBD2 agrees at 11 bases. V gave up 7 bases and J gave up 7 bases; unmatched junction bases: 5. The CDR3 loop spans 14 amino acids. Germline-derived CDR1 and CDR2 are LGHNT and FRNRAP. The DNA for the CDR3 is TGTGCTAGTGTTCTAGCGGGGGGTTTCGGGGAGCTGTTTTTT. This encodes CASVLAGGFGELFF.

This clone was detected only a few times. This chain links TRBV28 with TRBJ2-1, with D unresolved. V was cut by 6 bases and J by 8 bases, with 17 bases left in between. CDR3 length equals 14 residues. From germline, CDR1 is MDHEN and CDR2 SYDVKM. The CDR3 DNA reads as TGTGCCAGCAGAGGCGGTCCAACCTGGGATGAGCAGTTCTTC. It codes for CASRGGPTWDEQFF.

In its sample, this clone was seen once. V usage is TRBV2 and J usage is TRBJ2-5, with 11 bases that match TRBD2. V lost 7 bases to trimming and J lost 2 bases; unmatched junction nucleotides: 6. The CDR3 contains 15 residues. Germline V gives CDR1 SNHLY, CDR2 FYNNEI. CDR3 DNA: TGTGCCAGCACCATGGGACTAGCGGTACAAGAGACCCAGTACTTC. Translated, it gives CASTMGLAVQETQYF.

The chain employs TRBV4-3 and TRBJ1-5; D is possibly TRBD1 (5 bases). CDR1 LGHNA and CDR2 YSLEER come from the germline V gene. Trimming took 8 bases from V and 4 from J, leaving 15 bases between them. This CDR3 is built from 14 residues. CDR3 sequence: CASARQIGNQPQHF. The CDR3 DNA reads TGCGCCAGCGCCCGACAGATTGGGAATCAGCCCCAGCATTTT.

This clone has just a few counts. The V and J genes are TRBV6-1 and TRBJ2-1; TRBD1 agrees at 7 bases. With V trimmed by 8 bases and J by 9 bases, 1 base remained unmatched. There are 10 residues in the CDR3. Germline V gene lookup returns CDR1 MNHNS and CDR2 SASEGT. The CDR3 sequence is CASDRVEQFF. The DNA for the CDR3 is TGTGCCAGCGACAGGGTTGAGCAGTTCTTC.

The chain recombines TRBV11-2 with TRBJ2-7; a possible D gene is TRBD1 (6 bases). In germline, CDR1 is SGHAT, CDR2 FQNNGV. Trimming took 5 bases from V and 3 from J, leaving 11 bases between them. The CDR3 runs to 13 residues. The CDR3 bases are TGTGCCAGCAGCGAGACAGGTTACTACGAGCAGTACTTC. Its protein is CASSETGYYEQYF.

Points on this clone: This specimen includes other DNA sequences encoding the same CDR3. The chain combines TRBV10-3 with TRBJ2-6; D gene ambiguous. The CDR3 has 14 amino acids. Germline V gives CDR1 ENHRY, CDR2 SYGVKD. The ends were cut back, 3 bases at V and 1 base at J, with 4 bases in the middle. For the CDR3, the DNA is TGTGCCATCAGTGACAGTTCTGGGGCCAACGTCCTGACTTTC. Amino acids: CAISDSSGANVLTF.

The CDR3, as DNA: TGTGCCAGCAGCCTGCGAACCCAGGGTGAGACCCAGTACTTC. Residues: CASSLRTQGETQYF. V is TRBV9 and J is TRBJ2-5; D is possibly TRBD1 (5 bases). This CDR3 is built from 14 residues. Trimming removed 4 bases from V and 5 bases from J, with 15 bases in between. The germline gives CDR1 SGDLS, CDR2 YYNGEE.

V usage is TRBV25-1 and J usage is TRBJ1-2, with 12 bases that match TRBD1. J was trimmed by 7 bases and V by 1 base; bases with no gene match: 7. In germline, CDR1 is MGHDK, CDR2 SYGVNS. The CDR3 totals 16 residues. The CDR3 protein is CASSESMGQGAGGYTF. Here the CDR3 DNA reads TGTGCCAGCAGTGAATCAATGGGACAGGGGGCTGGTGGCTACACCTTC.

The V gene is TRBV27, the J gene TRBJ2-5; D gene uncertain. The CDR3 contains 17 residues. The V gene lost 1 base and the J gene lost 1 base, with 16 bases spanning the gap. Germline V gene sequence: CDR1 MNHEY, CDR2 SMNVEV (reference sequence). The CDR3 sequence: CASSLCGSGWVQETQYF. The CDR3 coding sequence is TGTGCCAGCAGTTTATGCGGTTCCGGTTGGGTCCAAGAGACCCAGTACTTC.

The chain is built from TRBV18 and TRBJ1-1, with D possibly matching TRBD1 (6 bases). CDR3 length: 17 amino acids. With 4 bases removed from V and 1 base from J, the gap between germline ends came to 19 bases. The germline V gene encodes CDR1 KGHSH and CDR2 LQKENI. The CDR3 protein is CASSLTDRNTRNTEAFF. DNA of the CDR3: TGTGCCAGCTCACTAACCGACAGGAATACTAGGAACACTGAAGCTTTCTTT. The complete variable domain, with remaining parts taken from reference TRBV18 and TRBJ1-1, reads NAGVMQNPRHLVRRRGQEARLRCSPMKGHSHVYWYRQLPEEGLKFMVYLQKENIIDESGMPKERFSAEFPKEGPSILRIQQVVRGDSAAYFCASSLTDRNTRNTEAFFGQGTRLTVV.

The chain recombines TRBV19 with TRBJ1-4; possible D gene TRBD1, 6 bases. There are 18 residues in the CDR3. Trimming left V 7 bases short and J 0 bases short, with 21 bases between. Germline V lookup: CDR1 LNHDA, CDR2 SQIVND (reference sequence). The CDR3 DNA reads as TGTGCCAGTACTCCTGGGCCAGGGGACATTACAACTAATGAAAAACTGTTTTTT. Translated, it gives CASTPGPGDITTNEKLFF.

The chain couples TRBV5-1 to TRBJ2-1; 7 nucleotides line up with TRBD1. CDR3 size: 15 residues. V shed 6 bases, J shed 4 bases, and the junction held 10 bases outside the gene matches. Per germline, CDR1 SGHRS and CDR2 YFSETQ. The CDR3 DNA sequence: TGCGCCAGCACAGGGGGTACCCCTGGATACAATGAGCAGTTCTTC. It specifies CASTGGTPGYNEQFF.

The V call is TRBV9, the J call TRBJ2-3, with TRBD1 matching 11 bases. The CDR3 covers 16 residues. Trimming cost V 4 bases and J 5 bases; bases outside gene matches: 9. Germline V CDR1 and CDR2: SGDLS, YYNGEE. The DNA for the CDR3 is TGTGCCAGCAGCCTAACGCCGGGACAGGGGGGAGATACGCAGTATTTT. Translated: CASSLTPGQGGDTQYF.

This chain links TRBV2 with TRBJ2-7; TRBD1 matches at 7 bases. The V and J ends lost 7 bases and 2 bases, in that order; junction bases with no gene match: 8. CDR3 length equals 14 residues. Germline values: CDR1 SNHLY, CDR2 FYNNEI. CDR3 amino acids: CASKETGLTYEQYF. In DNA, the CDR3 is TGTGCCAGCAAAGAGACAGGGCTAACCTACGAGCAGTACTTC.

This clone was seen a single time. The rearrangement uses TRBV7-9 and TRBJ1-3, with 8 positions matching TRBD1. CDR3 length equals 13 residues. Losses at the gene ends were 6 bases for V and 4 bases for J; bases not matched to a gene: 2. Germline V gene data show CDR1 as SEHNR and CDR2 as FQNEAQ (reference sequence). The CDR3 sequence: CASRTGGGNTIYF. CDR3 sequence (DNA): TGTGCCAGCAGAACAGGGGGAGGAAACACCATATATTTT. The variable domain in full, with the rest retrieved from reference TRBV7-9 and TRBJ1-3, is DTGVSQNPRHKITKRGQNVTFRCDPISEHNRLYWYRQTLGQGPEFLTYFQNEAQLEKSRLLSDRFSAERPKGSFSTLEIQRTEQGDSAMYLCASRTGGGNTIYFGEGSWLTVV.

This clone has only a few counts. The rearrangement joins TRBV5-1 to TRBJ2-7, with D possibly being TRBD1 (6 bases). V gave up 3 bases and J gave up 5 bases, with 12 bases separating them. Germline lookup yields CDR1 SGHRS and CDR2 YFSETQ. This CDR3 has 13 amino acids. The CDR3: CASSSYRDNEQYF. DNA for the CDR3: TGCGCCAGCAGCTCATACCGGGACAACGAGCAGTACTTC.